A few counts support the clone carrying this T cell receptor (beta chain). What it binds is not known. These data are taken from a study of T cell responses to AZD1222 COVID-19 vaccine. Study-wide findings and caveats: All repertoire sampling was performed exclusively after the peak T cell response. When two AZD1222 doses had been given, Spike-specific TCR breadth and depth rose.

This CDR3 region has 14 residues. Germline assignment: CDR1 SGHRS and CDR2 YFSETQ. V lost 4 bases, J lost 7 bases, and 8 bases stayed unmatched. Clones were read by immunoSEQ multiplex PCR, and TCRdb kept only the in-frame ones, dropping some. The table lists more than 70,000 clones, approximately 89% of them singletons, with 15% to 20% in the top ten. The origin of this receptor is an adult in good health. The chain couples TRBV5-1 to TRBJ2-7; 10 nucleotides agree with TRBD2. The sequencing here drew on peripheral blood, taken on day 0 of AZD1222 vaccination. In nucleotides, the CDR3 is TGCGCCAGCAGCCCAGGGACTAGCGCAGGGGAGCAGTACTTC. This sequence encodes CASSPGTSAGEQYF.